This is a list of T cell receptor beta chains from one sample in a study of blood T cells in healthy people across ages. TCRdb re-derived calls from the 5' RACE reads in MiXCR, one entry per CDR3 protein. The sample lists about 1,000,000 distinct CDR3 sequences; more than 40% were seen once. The sample consisted of blood. These receptors all come from a woman aged 60-75 years in good health. Each CDR3 is given with its conserved first and last residue. Each record gives: D gene, clone size, V gene, J gene, CDR3 DNA, CDR3 protein. D genes are given only for firm matches. Size is omitted from some rows. Given values are once, few, many or a class for expanded clones.

TRBD1	few	TRBV12-5	TRBJ2-4	TGTGCTAGTGGTTTGGCCGGGACAGCAGCCAAAAACATTCAGTACTTC	CASGLAGTAAKNIQYF
TRBD2	few	TRBV20-1	TRBJ2-1	TGCAGCGCCATGAAGTCTAGCGGGAGTTTCCATGAGCAGTTCTTC	CSAMKSSGSFHEQFF
TRBD2	NA	TRBV15	TRBJ2-1	TGTGCCACCCTTTCGACGATAGGGAGGGATGAGCAGTTCTTC	CATLSTIGRDEQFF
NA	NA	TRBV2	TRBJ2-7	TGTGCCAGCAGTGAATTTGCGGGGTTCGTCGAGCAGTACTTC	CASSEFAGFVEQYF
TRBD1	NA	TRBV20-1	TRBJ2-5	TGCAGTCATCAACAGGGGGCGCGGGAGACCCAGTACTTC	CSHQQGARETQYF
NA	NA	TRBV27	TRBJ1-4	TGTGCCAGCAGTTTATCCGGCAGAAGGGTTGAAAAACTGTTTTTT	CASSLSGRRVEKLFF
NA	once	TRBV9	TRBJ1-1	TGTGCCAGCAGCGCCGACGACTCCCCCGGAGCTTTCTTT	CASSADDSPGAFF
NA	few	TRBV4-2	TRBJ2-3	TGTGCCACCCGGTTAGGGGAGGCTAGCGATTCAGATACGCAGTATTTT	CATRLGEASDSDTQYF
NA	few	TRBV20-1	TRBJ2-7	TGCAGTGCTGGGGCAGGGGACTCCTACGAGCAGTACTTC	CSAGAGDSYEQYF
NA	NA	TRBV20-1	TRBJ2-5	TGCAGTGCTAGCGGGGCGGAACCCACGGAGACCCAGTACTTC	CSASGAEPTETQYF
TRBD1	few	TRBV10-3	TRBJ1-1	TGTGCCATCCACGGGGACAGTGGCACTGAAGCTTTCTTT	CAIHGDSGTEAFF
NA	few	TRBV6-1	TRBJ2-4	TGTGCCAGCAGAGGGACCGGGGCGAGTCAGTACTTC	CASRGTGASQYF
NA	NA	TRBV6-6	TRBJ2-7	TGTGCCAGCAGTAAATACGGACAGTCAATCTACGAGCAGTACTTC	CASSKYGQSIYEQYF
NA	NA	TRBV27	TRBJ2-1	TGTGCCAGCAGACCTGCCGGGGCCCCCGGCGATGAGCAGTTCTTC	CASRPAGAPGDEQFF
NA	NA	TRBV6-5	TRBJ2-5	TGTGCCAGCAGTTACGTGGGAATCTATCAGCAAGAGACCCAGTACTTC	CASSYVGIYQQETQYF
TRBD1	NA	TRBV20-1	TRBJ2-3	TGCAGTGCTATAGGTCGTGGGACAGGGGCTGGAGATACGCAGTATTTT	CSAIGRGTGAGDTQYF
NA	NA	TRBV10-3	TRBJ1-4	TGTGCCATCAGTGGTGTAAGAAATGAAAAACTGTTTTTT	CAISGVRNEKLFF
TRBD1	NA	TRBV5-1	TRBJ1-6	TGCGCCAGCAGCTTGGCGGGGACAGGAGGCTTTGGTTATTCACCCCTCCACTTT	CASSLAGTGGFGYSPLHF
NA	NA	TRBV3-1	TRBJ2-2	TGTGCCAGCAGCCAAATATCGGGCGCCGGGGAGCTGTTTTTT	CASSQISGAGELFF
TRBD2	many	TRBV15	TRBJ2-1	TGTGCCACCAGCCAAGAGCGGGAGCCCCGGAATGAGCAGTTCTTC	CATSQEREPRNEQFF
NA	few	TRBV15	TRBJ2-5	TGTGCCACCAGCAGAGATCCAGGCCGGCTGATGACCCAGTACTTC	CATSRDPGRLMTQYF
TRBD2	NA	TRBV20-1	TRBJ2-7	TGCAGTGCTAGTATAACTAGCGGTCCGTGGGCCCAGTACTTC	CSASITSGPWAQYF
TRBD2	few	TRBV12-3/TRBV12-4	TRBJ2-3	TGTGCCAGCAGGGATGTAGCGGGATCCACAGATACGCAGTATTTT	CASRDVAGSTDTQYF
NA	NA	TRBV11-3	TRBJ2-5	TGTGCCAGCAGTACCGACAGTAGACAAGAGACCCAGTACTTC	CASSTDSRQETQYF
TRBD2	few	TRBV29-1	TRBJ2-7	TGCAGCGTTGCCCCGGGGAGCATACGCGGGAGTAGCGACGAGCAGTACTTC	CSVAPGSIRGSSDEQYF
TRBD1	NA	TRBV27	TRBJ2-7	TGTGCCAGCGGAAGTTCACAGGGGGCAGGCTACGAGCAGTACTTC	CASGSSQGAGYEQYF
NA	many	TRBV6-5	TRBJ2-7	TGTGCCAGCAGTACTAGCTCCTACGAGCAGTACTTC	CASSTSSYEQYF
NA	many	TRBV18	TRBJ2-5	TGTGCCAGCTCACAGGGACCCCCCCCGGCGGAGACCCAGTACTTC	CASSQGPPPAETQYF
TRBD2	NA	TRBV11-2	TRBJ2-7	TGTGCCAGCAGCAGACTAGCGGGGGTATACAATGAGCAGTACTTC	CASSRLAGVYNEQYF
TRBD1	NA	TRBV18	TRBJ1-4	TGTGCCAGCTCACCATGGGGACAGGGTTCTTCTAACGAAAAACTGTTTTTT	CASSPWGQGSSNEKLFF
NA	few	TRBV5-5	TRBJ2-1	TGTGCCAGCAGCTTGGTGGAGGGGGCGCGTTATGAGCAGTTCTTC	CASSLVEGARYEQFF
TRBD2	few	TRBV20-1	TRBJ2-3	TGCAGTGCTAGGGCTCGGGAGGTGGGCCCAGATACGCAGTATTTT	CSARAREVGPDTQYF
NA	few	TRBV10-3	TRBJ2-1	TGTGCCTCCAAGGGCGCGGCGGAGTGGGATTACAATGAGCAGTTCTTC	CASKGAAEWDYNEQFF
TRBD2	few	TRBV5-1	TRBJ2-7	TGCGCCAGCAGCATAGCGGGGGGCTACGAGCAGTACTTC	CASSIAGGYEQYF
NA	NA	TRBV27	TRBJ2-4	TGTGCCAGCAGTCCGGGGGCCCTAGCCAAAAACATTCAGTACTTC	CASSPGALAKNIQYF
NA	NA	TRBV10-3	TRBJ2-7	TGTGCCATCAGTAATGATAGGGGTTTTTTGGACGAGCAGTACTTC	CAISNDRGFLDEQYF
NA	NA	TRBV5-1	TRBJ2-5	TGCGCCAGCAGCTTGTCGGGGCCGGTTCAAGAGACCCAGTACTTC	CASSLSGPVQETQYF
TRBD2	few	TRBV6-6	TRBJ2-1	TGTGCCAGCAGCTTCACTCTAGCGGCCTACAATGAGCAGTTCTTC	CASSFTLAAYNEQFF
NA	NA	TRBV15	TRBJ2-7	TGTGCCACCAGCAGAGATCACGGGAACGAGCAGTACTTC	CATSRDHGNEQYF
NA	NA	TRBV25-1	TRBJ2-1	TGTGCCAGCAGTCCACGGACCCTGCCCAATGAGCAGTTCTTC	CASSPRTLPNEQFF
TRBD1	few	TRBV20-1	TRBJ2-7	TGCAGTGCTAGAAGGGGGACAGGGATTCTCTACGAGCAGTACTTC	CSARRGTGILYEQYF